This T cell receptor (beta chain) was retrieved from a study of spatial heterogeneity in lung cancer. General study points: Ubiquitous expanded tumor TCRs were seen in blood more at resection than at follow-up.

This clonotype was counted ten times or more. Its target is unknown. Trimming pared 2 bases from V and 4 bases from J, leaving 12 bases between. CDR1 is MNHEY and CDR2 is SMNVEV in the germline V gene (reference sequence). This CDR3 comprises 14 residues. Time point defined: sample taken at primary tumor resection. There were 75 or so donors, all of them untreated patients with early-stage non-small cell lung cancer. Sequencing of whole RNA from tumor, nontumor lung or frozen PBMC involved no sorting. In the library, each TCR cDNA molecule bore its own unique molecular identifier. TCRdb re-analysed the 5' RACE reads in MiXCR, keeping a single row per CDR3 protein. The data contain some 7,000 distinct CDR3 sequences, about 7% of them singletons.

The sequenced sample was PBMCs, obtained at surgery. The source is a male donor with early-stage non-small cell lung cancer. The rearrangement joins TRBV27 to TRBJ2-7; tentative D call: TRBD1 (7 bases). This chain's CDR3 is CASSLRQGGYEQYF. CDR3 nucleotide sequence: TGTGCCAGCAGTTTACGGCAGGGGGGTTACGAGCAGTACTTC.